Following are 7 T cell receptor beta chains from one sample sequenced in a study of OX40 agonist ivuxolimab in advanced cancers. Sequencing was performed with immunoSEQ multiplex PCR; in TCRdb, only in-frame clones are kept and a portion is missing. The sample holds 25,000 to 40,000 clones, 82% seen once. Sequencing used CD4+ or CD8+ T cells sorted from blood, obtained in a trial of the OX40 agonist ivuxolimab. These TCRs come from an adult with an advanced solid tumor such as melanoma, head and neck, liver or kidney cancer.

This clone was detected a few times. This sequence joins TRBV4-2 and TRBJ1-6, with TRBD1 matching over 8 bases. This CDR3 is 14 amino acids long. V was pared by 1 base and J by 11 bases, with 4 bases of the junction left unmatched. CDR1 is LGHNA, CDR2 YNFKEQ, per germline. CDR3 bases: TGTGCCAGCAGCCAAGCCAGGGGGCGGGCACCCCTCCACTTT. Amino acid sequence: CASSQARGRAPLHF.

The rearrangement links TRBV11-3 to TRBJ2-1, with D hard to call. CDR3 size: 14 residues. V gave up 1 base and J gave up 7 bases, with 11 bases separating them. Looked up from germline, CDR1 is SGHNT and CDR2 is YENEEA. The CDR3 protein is CASSLGIRSNEQFF. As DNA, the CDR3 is TGTGCCAGCAGCTTAGGGATCCGGAGTAATGAGCAGTTCTTC.

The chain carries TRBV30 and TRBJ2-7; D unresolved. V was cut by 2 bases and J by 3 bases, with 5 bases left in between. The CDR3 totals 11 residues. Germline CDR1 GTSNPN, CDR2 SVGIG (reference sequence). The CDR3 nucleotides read TGTGCCTGGAGTAGCTTCTACGAGCAGTACTTC. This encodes CAWSSFYEQYF.

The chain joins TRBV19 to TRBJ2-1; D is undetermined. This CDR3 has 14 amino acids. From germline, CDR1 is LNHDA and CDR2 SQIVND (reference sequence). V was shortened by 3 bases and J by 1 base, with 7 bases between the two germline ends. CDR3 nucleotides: TGTGCCAGTAGTATTTCCGGGTCCTACAATGAGCAGTTCTTC. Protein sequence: CASSISGSYNEQFF.

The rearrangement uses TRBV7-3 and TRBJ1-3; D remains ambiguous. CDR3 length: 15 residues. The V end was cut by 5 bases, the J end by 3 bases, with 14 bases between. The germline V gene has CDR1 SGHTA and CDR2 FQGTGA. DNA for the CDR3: TGTGCCAGCAGCCCCCCCTTCCGGGTTGGAAACACCATATATTTT. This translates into CASSPPFRVGNTIYF.

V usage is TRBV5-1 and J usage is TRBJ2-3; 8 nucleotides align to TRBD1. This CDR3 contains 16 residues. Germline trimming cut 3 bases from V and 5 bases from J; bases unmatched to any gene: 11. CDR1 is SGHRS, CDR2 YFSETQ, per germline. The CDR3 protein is CASSSSTGASGDTQYF. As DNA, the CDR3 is TGCGCCAGCAGCTCCTCGACAGGGGCCTCTGGAGATACGCAGTATTTT.

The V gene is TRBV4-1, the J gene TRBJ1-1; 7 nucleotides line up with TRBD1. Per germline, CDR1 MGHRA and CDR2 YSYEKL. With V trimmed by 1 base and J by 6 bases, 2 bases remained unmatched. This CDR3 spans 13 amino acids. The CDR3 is CASSQGRGPEAFF. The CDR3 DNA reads TGCGCCAGCAGCCAAGGGAGGGGGCCTGAAGCTTTCTTT.